Following are 12 T cell receptor beta chains from one sample sequenced in a study of beta chain features in type 1 diabetes. What was sequenced were expressed TCRB transcripts, since all of the isolated RNA had been reverse transcribed. Clones were sequenced by immunoSEQ multiplex PCR, and TCRdb holds only the in-frame ones, with some missing. The table records approximately 170,000 clones, about 9.8% of them present only once. The specimen was central memory CD4+ T cells from blood. These receptors were collected from a young woman in good health.

The chain's CDR3 is CALRRGANEQYF. CDR3 bases: TGTGCCCTCCGGCGGGGGGCAAACGAGCAGTACTTC. V usage is TRBV30 and J usage is TRBJ2-7; 8 bases match TRBD2. With V trimmed by 8 bases and J by 5 bases, 8 bases remained unmatched. CDR1 is GTSNPN and CDR2 is SVGIG in the germline V gene (reference sequence). CDR3 size: 12 residues.

In its sample, this clone was seen a few times. The chain joins TRBV5-1 to TRBJ1-2; D gene unclear. Germline values: CDR1 SGHRS, CDR2 YFSETQ. CDR3 length: 13 amino acids. V was shortened by 0 bases and J by 2 bases, with 5 bases between the two germline ends. The CDR3 is CASSLGVNYGYTF. The CDR3 DNA reads TGCGCCAGCAGCTTGGGAGTCAACTATGGCTACACCTTC.

This chain connects TRBV30 to TRBJ2-5; 7 bases are a match to TRBD2. Looked up from germline, CDR1 is GTSNPN and CDR2 is SVGIG (reference sequence). This CDR3 comprises 13 residues. V was clipped by 5 bases and J by 3 bases; unmatched bases: 6. The CDR3 sequence is CAWAPGLKETQYF. In nucleotides, the CDR3 is TGTGCCTGGGCTCCGGGACTAAAAGAGACCCAGTACTTC.

This chain links TRBV2 with TRBJ2-2; perhaps TRBD2 as D (6 bases). This CDR3 comprises 15 residues. Germline CDR1 and CDR2: SNHLY and FYNNEI. Trimming stripped 7 bases from V and 0 bases from J, with 12 bases between. CDR3 bases: TGTGCCAGCACCCTGGGAGGAACGAACACCGGGGAGCTGTTTTTT. This sequence encodes CASTLGGTNTGELFF.

This clone has more than one count but fewer than ten. The chain links TRBV5-1 to TRBJ2-1, with 11 bases aligning to TRBD2. The CDR3 is 16 amino acids. Per the germline V gene, CDR1 is SGHRS and CDR2 is YFSETQ. The J segment lost 1 base and the V segment lost 2 bases, leaving 2 bases of the junction unmatched. The CDR3 protein is CASSLTSGRSYNEQFF. The CDR3, as DNA: TGCGCCAGCAGCTTAACTAGCGGGAGATCCTACAATGAGCAGTTCTTC.

This clone was observed at least ten times. This chain links TRBV4-2 with TRBJ1-5; weak D call: TRBD1 (6 bases). V shed 0 bases and J shed 1 base, with 7 bases lying between them. This CDR3 is 15 amino acids long. Germline V gene sequence: CDR1 LGHNA, CDR2 YNFKEQ. CDR3 sequence (DNA): TGTGCCAGCAGCCAAGACAGGGGAAGCAATCAGCCCCAGCATTTT. This sequence encodes CASSQDRGSNQPQHF.

This clone was detected a few times. The rearrangement links TRBV27 to TRBJ2-5; 7 bases line up with TRBD1. Per the germline V gene, CDR1 is MNHEY and CDR2 is SMNVEV (reference sequence). J was trimmed by 8 bases and V by 5 bases; bases with no gene match: 11. This CDR3 is built from 14 residues. In DNA, the CDR3 is TGTGCCAGCAGTGTCTGGGACAGTCAGGGAACCCAGTACTTC. Translated: CASSVWDSQGTQYF.

The gene calls are TRBV30 and TRBJ1-1, with 9 bases aligning to TRBD1. J lost 0 bases, V lost 6 bases, and 8 bases had no gene match. Germline loops: CDR1 GTSNPN, CDR2 SVGIG (reference sequence). This CDR3 contains 15 residues. The CDR3: CACSRDRALNTEAFF. CDR3 nucleotide sequence: TGTGCCTGCTCCCGGGACAGGGCCTTGAACACTGAAGCTTTCTTT.

This clone was seen more than once but under ten times. The chain carries TRBV11-2 and TRBJ1-2, with D tentatively TRBD1 (6 bases). CDR3 length: 14 residues. V was trimmed by 0 bases and J by 8 bases, leaving 13 bases between them. Germline V gene data show CDR1 as SGHAT and CDR2 as FQNNGV. The CDR3 protein is CASSLDPTGSGYTF. CDR3 nucleotides: TGTGCCAGCAGCTTAGATCCTACAGGGAGCGGCTACACCTTC.

In this sample, this clone turned up many times. The V and J genes are TRBV30 and TRBJ2-1, with 11 bases identical to TRBD2. V was pared by 1 base and J by 5 bases, with 4 bases of the junction left unmatched. This CDR3 contains 15 residues. Germline assignment: CDR1 GTSNPN and CDR2 SVGIG (reference sequence). In DNA form, the CDR3 reads TGTGCCTGGAGTGAACTAGCGGGAGCCAACAATGAGCAGTTCTTC. Its translation: CAWSELAGANNEQFF.

This clone was observed a handful of times. A much larger clonotype is one base distant, so this may be a read error. Other DNA sequences in this sample translate to the same CDR3. The chain couples TRBV7-8 to TRBJ2-7; 8 bases match TRBD1. Germline CDR1 is SGHVS and CDR2 is FQNEAQ. This CDR3 region has 12 residues. V dropped 3 bases and J dropped 5; count of bases not matched to a gene: 0. CDR3 loop: CASSLTGDEQYF. CDR3 in DNA: TGTGCCAGCAGCTTGACAGGGGACGAGCAGTACTTC.

This clone was counted a few times. The chain couples TRBV27 to TRBJ2-7, with TRBD2 as a possible D gene (5 bases). V was trimmed by 7 bases and J by 4 bases, leaving 14 bases between them. The CDR3 runs to 13 residues. Germline V CDR1 and CDR2: MNHEY, SMNVEV (reference sequence). The CDR3 nucleotides read TGTGCCAGCAAGGCGCTAGCTCAGTACGAGCAGTACTTC. Translated: CASKALAQYEQYF.